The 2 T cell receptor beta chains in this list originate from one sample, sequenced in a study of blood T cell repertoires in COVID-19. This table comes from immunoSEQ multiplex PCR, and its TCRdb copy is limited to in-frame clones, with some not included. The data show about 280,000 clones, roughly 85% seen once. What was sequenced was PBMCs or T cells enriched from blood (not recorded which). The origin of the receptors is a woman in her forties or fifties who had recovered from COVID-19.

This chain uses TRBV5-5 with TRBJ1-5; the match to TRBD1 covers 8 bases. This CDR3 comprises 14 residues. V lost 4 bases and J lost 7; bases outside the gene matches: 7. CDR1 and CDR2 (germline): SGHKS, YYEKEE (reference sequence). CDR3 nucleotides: TGTGCCAGCAGCCAGGGGGCCGGCAGACAGCCCCAGCATTTT. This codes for CASSQGAGRQPQHF.

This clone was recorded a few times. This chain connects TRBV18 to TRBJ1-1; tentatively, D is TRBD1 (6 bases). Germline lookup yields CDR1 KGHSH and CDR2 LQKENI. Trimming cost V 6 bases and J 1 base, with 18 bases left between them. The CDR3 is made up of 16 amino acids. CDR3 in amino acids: CASSYLQQGRNTEAFF. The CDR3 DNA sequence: TGTGCCAGCTCTTACCTCCAACAGGGACGGAACACTGAAGCTTTCTTT. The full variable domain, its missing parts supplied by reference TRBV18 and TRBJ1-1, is NAGVMQNPRHLVRRRGQEARLRCSPMKGHSHVYWYRQLPEEGLKFMVYLQKENIIDESGMPKERFSAEFPKEGPSILRIQQVVRGDSAAYFCASSYLQQGRNTEAFFGQGTRLTVV.